The 32 T cell receptor beta chains given below trace back to one sample, sequenced in a study of cytomegalovirus exposure and HLA in healthy donors. The PCR used 60 Vbeta and 13 Jbeta primers. Generated by immunoSEQ multiplex PCR, the TCRdb table keeps only in-frame clones and is missing some. The repertoire includes 60,000 to 70,000 clones, about 80% of them detected once, and about 4.7% sits in the top ten. Sequencing was done on a sample of PBMCs. The receptor set was obtained from a woman aged 30 to 39 in good health and CMV-seronegative.

The genes are TRBV4-1 and TRBJ2-7; 12 positions match TRBD2. With V trimmed by 0 bases and J by 3 bases, 9 bases remained unmatched. This CDR3 has 18 amino acids. Germline V CDR1 and CDR2: MGHRA, YSYEKL. The DNA of the CDR3 is TGCGCCAGCAGCCAAGATTGGGCCCGACTAGCGGGAGACTACGAGCAGTACTTC. Translated, it gives CASSQDWARLAGDYEQYF.

This clone was counted once. This chain connects TRBV5-4 to TRBJ2-7; 8 positions match TRBD1. The germline gives CDR1 SGHNT, CDR2 YYREEE (reference sequence). The CDR3 consists of 14 residues. V was clipped by 2 bases and J by 6 bases; unmatched bases: 7. CDR3 DNA: TGTGCCAGCAGCTTAGAACAGGGGGTTCGCGAGCAGTACTTC. This codes for CASSLEQGVREQYF.

This clone was counted a few times. The V call is TRBV20-1, the J call TRBJ1-1, with D unresolved. This CDR3 comprises 11 residues. V was cut by 6 bases and J by 1 base, with 6 bases left in between. Germline CDR1 is DFQATT and CDR2 is SNEGSKA (reference sequence). CDR3 sequence reads: CSADKNTEAFF. DNA for the CDR3: TGCAGTGCAGACAAGAACACTGAAGCTTTCTTT.

The chain employs TRBV30 and TRBJ1-1; weak D call: TRBD1 (6 bases). The CDR3 runs 13 residues. Trimming pared 3 bases from V and 5 bases from J, leaving 13 bases between. Germline V gene data show CDR1 as GTSNPN and CDR2 as SVGIG (reference sequence). CDR3 protein: CAWRSNRVTEAFF. CDR3 DNA: TGTGCCTGGAGGTCTAACAGGGTGACTGAAGCTTTCTTT.

This clone was detected only once. This chain joins TRBV6-1 and TRBJ2-6; TRBD1 agrees at 7 bases. The CDR3 extends over 14 amino acids. J lost 4 bases, V lost 4 bases, and 1 base had no gene match. Germline CDR1 and CDR2: MNHNS and SASEGT. CDR3 DNA sequence: TGTGCCAGCAGTGGAGGGGGCGGGGCCAACGTCCTGACTTTC. It translates to CASSGGGGANVLTF.

J is TRBJ1-3 and V is TRBV7-9; 7 nucleotides match TRBD1. The CDR3 is 17 residues long. From germline, CDR1 is SEHNR and CDR2 FQNEAQ (reference sequence). Losses at the gene ends were 5 bases for V and 0 bases for J; bases not matched to a gene: 10. Here the CDR3 DNA reads TGTGCCAGCAGCGGGGCTCCCGGGACAGTCTCTGGAAACACCATATATTTT. Protein product: CASSGAPGTVSGNTIYF.

The chain links TRBV30 to TRBJ2-7, with 11 bases fitting TRBD2. CDR1 is GTSNPN and CDR2 is SVGIG in the germline V gene (reference sequence). V shed 3 bases and J 2 bases; nucleotides not matched to a gene: 6. CDR3 size: 15 residues. This CDR3 reads CAWRLGTSGTYEQYF. CDR3 DNA: TGTGCCTGGAGACTCGGGACTAGCGGTACCTACGAGCAGTACTTC.

This clone was seen a handful of times. This rearrangement joins TRBV9 to TRBJ1-5; TRBD1 is a possible D gene (5 bases). The CDR3 spans 15 residues. V lost 3 bases and J 0 bases, leaving 10 bases between the germline ends. Germline loops: CDR1 SGDLS, CDR2 YYNGEE. Written as DNA, the CDR3 is TGTGCCAGCAGCGCGGGGGGTCATAGCAATCAGCCCCAGCATTTT. Protein product: CASSAGGHSNQPQHF.

This chain joins TRBV7-9 and TRBJ1-2, with a tentative D call TRBD1 (5 bases). V lost 5 bases and J lost 4, with 11 bases in between. Germline V gene sequence: CDR1 SEHNR, CDR2 FQNEAQ (reference sequence). The CDR3 length is 13 residues. The CDR3 loop is CASSPGLLYGYTF. The CDR3 nucleotides read TGTGCCAGCAGCCCGGGACTCCTCTATGGCTACACCTTC.

The J gene is TRBJ2-2, the V gene TRBV7-9; D is perhaps TRBD1 (6 bases). The CDR3 runs to 13 residues. V was trimmed by 11 bases and J by 4 bases, leaving 14 bases between them. Germline values: CDR1 SEHNR, CDR2 FQNEAQ (reference sequence). The CDR3 nucleotides are TGTGCCGGCCGGGCAGGGGCCACCGGGGAGCTGTTTTTT. As protein: CAGRAGATGELFF.

The chain carries TRBV15 and TRBJ2-5; possibly TRBD1 for D (6 bases). Germline CDR1 reads LNHNV; CDR2 reads YYDKDF (reference sequence). The V and J ends lost 6 bases and 4 bases respectively, with 12 bases between them. CDR3 size: 13 residues. The CDR3 spells CATRVAGAETQYF. Written as DNA, the CDR3 is TGTGCCACCAGAGTGGCAGGGGCAGAGACCCAGTACTTC.

The V call is TRBV7-2, the J call TRBJ2-3, with unresolved D. The CDR3 is 11 residues long. Germline lookup yields CDR1 SGHTA and CDR2 FQGNSA. Trimming took off 2 bases at V and 6 bases at J, with 3 bases between the two ends. CDR3: CASSLSDTQYF. CDR3 bases: TGTGCCAGCAGCTTAAGCGATACGCAGTATTTT.

The CDR3 bases are TGTGCCAGCAGTTATGGGCCCTATGGCTACACCTTC. This sequence encodes CASSYGPYGYTF. The V and J genes are TRBV6-5 and TRBJ1-2; no clear D. There are 12 residues in the CDR3. The V gene's germline CDR1 is MNHEY and CDR2 SVGAGI. Between the trimmed V and J ends, which lost 3 bases and 4 bases, there was a span of 6 bases.

The rearrangement links TRBV5-5 to TRBJ2-1; TRBD1 matches at 8 bases. V lost 2 bases and J lost 7; bases outside the gene matches: 11. Germline values: CDR1 SGHKS, CDR2 YYEKEE (reference sequence). This CDR3 comprises 16 residues. DNA of the CDR3: TGTGCCAGCAGCTTAACCGGCAGGGGGCTGAGTAATGAGCAGTTCTTC. This codes for CASSLTGRGLSNEQFF.

This chain joins TRBV7-3 and TRBJ2-2; unclear D gene. This CDR3 has 14 residues. Germline V gene data show CDR1 as SGHTA and CDR2 as FQGTGA. V was clipped by 4 bases and J by 3 bases, with 9 bases between them. The CDR3 spells CASSYQQDTGELFF. Written as DNA, the CDR3 is TGTGCCAGCAGCTATCAGCAGGACACCGGGGAGCTGTTTTTT.

This chain uses TRBV19 with TRBJ2-7, with D perhaps matching TRBD1 (5 bases). Deletions cut 5 bases from V and 8 bases from J, with 16 bases between. Germline assignment: CDR1 LNHDA and CDR2 SQIVND (reference sequence). This CDR3 is 13 amino acids long. CDR3 nucleotide sequence: TGTGCCAGTAGTCTCGAGGACACTTATCAGCAGTACTTC. Its translation is CASSLEDTYQQYF.

Of note for this clone: Within the sample, other DNA sequences also encode this same CDR3. V is TRBV30 and J is TRBJ2-7; D not certain. Germline CDR1 and CDR2: GTSNPN and SVGIG (reference sequence). This CDR3 spans 13 amino acids. V gave up 5 bases and J gave up 1 base, with 12 bases separating them. The CDR3 bases are TGTGCCTGGTCTTCGGGTGCTTCCTACGAGCAGTACTTC. Its protein product is CAWSSGASYEQYF.

The J gene is TRBJ2-7, the V gene TRBV5-1, with D possibly matching TRBD2 (6 bases). Germline CDR1 SGHRS, CDR2 YFSETQ. The CDR3 loop spans 14 amino acids. Trimming stripped 1 base from V and 3 bases from J, with 11 bases between. CDR3 nucleotides: TGCGCCAGCAGCTTGTACGGGGGAAGCTACGAGCAGTACTTC. This codes for CASSLYGGSYEQYF.

The V and J genes are TRBV6-5 and TRBJ1-5; the D is unclear. V lost 7 bases, J lost 4 bases, and 11 bases lay in between. Germline V gene sequence: CDR1 MNHEY, CDR2 SVGAGI. The CDR3 has 13 residues. The CDR3 loop is CASKPGSNQPQHF. The CDR3 DNA reads as TGTGCCAGCAAACCGGGGTCAAATCAGCCCCAGCATTTT.

This clone was seen a handful of times. The chain recombines TRBV2 with TRBJ1-1, with D hard to call. V was clipped by 7 bases and J by 1 base, with 16 bases between them. Germline V gene data show CDR1 as SNHLY and CDR2 as FYNNEI. This CDR3 comprises 15 residues. In nucleotides, the CDR3 is TGTGCCAGCATTAAGCAGCGGATAGAGAACACTGAAGCTTTCTTT. This translates into CASIKQRIENTEAFF. Complete variable domain (other parts from reference TRBV2 and TRBJ1-1): EPEVTQTPSHQVTQMGQEVILRCVPISNHLYFYWYRQILGQKVEFLVSFYNNEISEKSEIFDDQFSVERPDGSNFTLKIRSTKLEDSAMYFCASIKQRIENTEAFFGQGTRLTVV.

The genes are TRBV2 and TRBJ2-5, with TRBD1 matching 7 bases. J gave up 4 bases and V 11 bases, and 4 bases lay outside the gene matches. This CDR3 has 11 residues. CDR1 is SNHLY and CDR2 is FYNNEI in the germline V gene. The CDR3 protein is CAGGQTETQYF. DNA of the CDR3: TGTGCCGGGGGACAGACAGAGACCCAGTACTTC.

The chain uses TRBV7-4 and TRBJ1-2; D unclear. The CDR3 is 15 residues long. Trimming pared 10 bases from V and 3 bases from J, leaving 21 bases between. In germline, CDR1 is SGHVT, CDR2 SQSDAQ. CDR3 residues: CATVSGRSVDYGYTF. DNA of the CDR3: TGTGCCACCGTCTCAGGCCGAAGTGTCGACTATGGCTACACCTTC.

This clone was seen only once. The V gene is TRBV7-3, the J gene TRBJ1-5, with 10 bases matching TRBD1. This CDR3 contains 13 residues. V trimming: 5 bases; J trimming: 7 bases; junction bases outside the gene matches: 2. Germline V gives CDR1 SGHTA, CDR2 FQGTGA. CDR3 residues: CASSEGQGQPQHF. The CDR3 nucleotides are TGTGCCAGCAGCGAGGGACAGGGGCAGCCCCAGCATTTT.

The rearrangement links TRBV7-2 to TRBJ1-2; D is uncertain. Trimming removed 1 base at V and 3 bases at J, with 9 bases between. Germline assignment: CDR1 SGHTA and CDR2 FQGNSA. The CDR3 extends over 14 amino acids. This CDR3 is CASSLERGDYGYTF. In DNA form, the CDR3 reads TGTGCCAGCAGCTTAGAAAGAGGTGACTATGGCTACACCTTC.

The gene calls are TRBV4-2 and TRBJ1-2; unclear D gene. The CDR3 runs 15 residues. Between the trimmed V and J ends, which lost 0 bases and 8 bases, there was a span of 16 bases. Germline assignment: CDR1 LGHNA and CDR2 YNFKEQ. The CDR3 sequence is CASSQDVQAAQGYTF. The DNA of the CDR3 is TGTGCCAGCAGCCAAGACGTGCAGGCTGCCCAAGGCTACACCTTC.

This chain joins TRBV6-5 and TRBJ2-1, with a weak D call TRBD1 (7 bases). There are 14 residues in the CDR3. V dropped 5 bases and J dropped 5 bases, with 13 bases sitting between them. Germline CDR1 MNHEY, CDR2 SVGAGI. This CDR3 is CASSQRGTDNEQFF. CDR3 nucleotide sequence: TGTGCCAGCAGTCAACGCGGGACAGACAATGAGCAGTTCTTC.

The chain joins TRBV7-2 to TRBJ2-3, with 8 bases identical to TRBD1. The CDR3 is made up of 12 amino acids. Germline assignment: CDR1 SGHTA and CDR2 FQGNSA. V lost 5 bases and J lost 9; bases outside the gene matches: 4. CDR3 DNA sequence: TGTGCCAGCAGCCGCGACAGGGGCACGCAGTATTTT. The encoded protein is CASSRDRGTQYF.

The chain joins TRBV9 to TRBJ1-1, with D possibly being TRBD1 (5 bases). The germline CDR1 and CDR2 sequences are SGDLS and YYNGEE. V lost 0 bases, J lost 1 base, and 10 bases lay in between. The CDR3 length is 15 residues. CDR3 nucleotide sequence: TGTGCCAGCAGCGTAGGTCAGGGAACGAACACTGAAGCTTTCTTT. Its translation is CASSVGQGTNTEAFF.

This chain joins TRBV2 and TRBJ2-7; possible D gene TRBD1, 6 bases. In germline, CDR1 is SNHLY, CDR2 FYNNEI. The V and J ends lost 2 bases and 1 base respectively, with 15 bases between them. This CDR3 spans 16 amino acids. The CDR3 here is CASSEMGQGWSYEQYF. In nucleotides, the CDR3 is TGTGCCAGCAGTGAAATGGGCCAGGGGTGGTCCTACGAGCAGTACTTC.

This chain connects TRBV4-1 to TRBJ2-5; D is possibly TRBD1 (6 bases). The V gene's germline CDR1 is MGHRA and CDR2 YSYEKL. The V gene lost 0 bases and the J gene lost 1 base, with 15 bases spanning the gap. This CDR3 has 17 amino acids. The CDR3 reads CASSQDPFRGPQETQYF. The CDR3 coding sequence is TGCGCCAGCAGCCAAGATCCCTTCAGGGGACCCCAAGAGACCCAGTACTTC.

The rearrangement links TRBV19 to TRBJ1-2, with 8 positions matching TRBD1. The CDR3 length is 12 residues. Looked up from germline, CDR1 is LNHDA and CDR2 is SQIVND (reference sequence). The V and J ends lost 5 bases and 8 bases, in that order; junction bases with no gene match: 4. The CDR3 sequence is CASSPRTGGYTF. The CDR3 DNA sequence: TGTGCCAGTAGTCCAAGGACAGGGGGCTACACCTTC.

The rearrangement links TRBV7-9 to TRBJ2-3; a weak D match, TRBD2 (6 bases). The CDR3 has 15 amino acids. Trimming removed 2 bases from V and 4 bases from J, with 13 bases in between. CDR1 is SEHNR and CDR2 is FQNEAQ in the germline V gene (reference sequence). CDR3 bases: TGTGCCAGCAGCTTAAGAGGGACTCCACCAGATACGCAGTATTTT. It specifies CASSLRGTPPDTQYF.